This T cell receptor beta chain was captured by sequencing in a study of a mutant IDH1 vaccine in newly diagnosed glioma. The wider study: Treated patients were about 60% male, about 38% female, mean age about 43 years. Most patients had received both radiotherapy and temozolomide, the prior options being radiotherapy, temozolomide, or both.

Measured with immunoSEQ multiplex PCR; TCRdb has only the in-frame clones, and not every one. The data hold tens of thousands of clones, with about 80% observed a single time. This clone was detected a few times. V was trimmed by 10 bases and J by 5 bases, leaving 14 bases between them. In germline, CDR1 is LNHDA, CDR2 SQIVND (reference sequence). The length of the CDR3 is 12 residues. Time point reported: baseline, week 1 (first vaccination visit). Treatment meaning: pre-vaccination baseline after standard-of-care therapy. Tumors from donors were new WHO grade 3 or 4 IDH1-mutant astrocytomas with ATRX loss.

This chain links TRBV19 with TRBJ1-2; D might be TRBD1 (6 bases). The specimen comprised PBMCs, sampled from a glioma patient treated with radiotherapy, temozolomide or both. The sequence was collected from a woman aged 40 to 55 with glioma. The CDR3 coding sequence is TGTGCCACCCTAACAGGGAGGTATGGCTACACCTTC. Its translation is CATLTGRYGYTF.